Below are 14 T cell receptor beta chains sequenced from a single sample in a study. TCRdb used MiXCR to reprocess the 5' RACE reads, holding one entry per CDR3 protein. Here the sample spans 35,000 to 55,000 distinct CDR3 sequences, about a fifth being singletons. Tregs were sorted as CD4+CD25+CD127-/low cells. The sample taken for sequencing was Tregs sorted from a lymph node. These receptors were taken from a female donor with breast cancer.

About this clonotype: Germline is not matched at one junction end, which may reflect a read error. The chain's CDR3 is CASSVAGGLNEQLF. CDR3 nucleotides: TGTGCCAGCAGCGTAGCGGGGGGGTTAAATGAGCAGCTCTTC. The chain couples TRBV9 to TRBJ2-1, with 8 bases identical to TRBD2. CDR1 is SGDLS and CDR2 is YYNGEE in the germline V gene. CDR3 length: 14 residues.

This clonotype was recorded only once. At one end the junction does not follow the germline gene, possibly because of a read error. This rearrangement joins TRBV6-5 to TRBJ1-5; the D is unclear. Germline CDR1 and CDR2: MNHEY and SVGAGI. CDR3 length equals 15 residues. The DNA of the CDR3 is TGTGCCGGCAGTTACTCTTCCCAACCTCATCAGCCCCAGCATTTT. It yields the protein CAGSYSSQPHQPQHF.

This clonotype was seen ten or more times. V gene TRBV20-1 combines with J gene TRBJ2-3; D may be TRBD1 or TRBD2 (5 bases each). Trimming stripped 4 bases from V and 1 base from J, with 12 bases between. Germline V gene sequence: CDR1 DFQATT, CDR2 SNEGSKA (reference sequence). The CDR3 is 14 amino acids. The CDR3 loop reads CSANRGDGTDTQYF. The CDR3 region has the DNA TGCAGTGCTAATAGAGGGGATGGCACAGATACGCAGTATTTT.

This clonotype has a handful of counts. The CDR3 DNA reads as TGTGCCAGCAGTTTAATGGGGGGCGAGCAGTACTTC. Its translation is CASSLMGGEQYF. V is TRBV12-3 or TRBV12-4 and J is TRBJ2-7; perhaps TRBD2 as D (6 bases). This CDR3 comprises 12 residues. V lost 2 bases to trimming and J lost 6 bases, with 8 bases between them.

The table lists this clonotype with a few counts. The chain couples TRBV4-1 to TRBJ2-5; weak D call: TRBD2 (6 bases). Trimming left V 0 bases short and J 0 bases short, with 11 bases between. Germline CDR1 and CDR2: MGHRA and YSYEKL. The CDR3 runs 16 residues. The CDR3 sequence is CASSQEAGTYQETQYF. DNA for the CDR3: TGCGCCAGCAGCCAAGAGGCGGGGACTTACCAAGAGACCCAGTACTTC.

This clonotype was seen a few times. CDR3 protein: CASSRGQDYEQYF. DNA for the CDR3: TGTGCCAGCAGCCGGGGACAAGACTACGAGCAGTACTTC. This chain links TRBV28 with TRBJ2-7; possible D gene TRBD1, 6 bases. This CDR3 comprises 13 residues. V lost 6 bases, J lost 3 bases, and 12 bases lay in between. In germline, CDR1 is MDHEN, CDR2 SYDVKM.

V usage is TRBV29-1 and J usage is TRBJ2-5; tentative D call: TRBD2 (6 bases). The CDR3 spans 18 residues. Trimming stripped 0 bases from V and 6 bases from J, with 26 bases between. In germline, CDR1 is SQVTM, CDR2 ANQGSEA. The DNA for the CDR3 is TGCAGCGTTGAAGATCTTCCTTCGCGGGACCCGGGCGTGCAGACCCAGTACTTC. Translation: CSVEDLPSRDPGVQTQYF.

This clonotype was counted at least ten times. The CDR3 DNA is TGTGCCAGCAGAACCGGGACAGCTACGCCCGAGACCCAGTACTTC. It translates to CASRTGTATPETQYF. The chain joins TRBV6-5 to TRBJ2-5; 7 bases align to TRBD1. The CDR3 has 15 residues. Germline lookup yields CDR1 MNHEY and CDR2 SVGAGI. V was pared by 6 bases and J by 5 bases, with 12 bases of the junction left unmatched.

The rearrangement joins TRBV28 to TRBJ2-1; TRBD2 is a possible D gene (7 bases). The V end lost 3 bases, the J end lost 9 bases, and 12 bases lay between the germline ends. Germline loops: CDR1 MDHEN, CDR2 SYDVKM. The CDR3 has 13 amino acids. The CDR3 here is CASSFYGGREQFF. DNA for the CDR3: TGTGCCAGCAGTTTCTACGGGGGGCGTGAGCAGTTCTTC.

This clonotype was recorded a few times. This sequence joins TRBV12-3 or TRBV12-4 and TRBJ2-7, with D uncertain. Trimming removed 6 bases from V and 5 bases from J, with 8 bases in between. The CDR3 runs 11 residues. The CDR3 region is CASSLSHEQYF. The DNA of the CDR3 is TGTGCCAGCAGCCTGAGCCACGAGCAGTACTTC.

The chain carries TRBV27 and TRBJ2-7; 8 positions agree with TRBD1. Germline V gene sequence: CDR1 MNHEY, CDR2 SMNVEV (reference sequence). The CDR3 runs 15 residues. Trimming at V came to 5 bases and at J to 3 bases, leaving 9 bases not matched to a gene. The CDR3 DNA sequence: TGTGCCAGCAGTATAACCGGGACAGGTTTCTACGAGCAGTACTTC. This codes for CASSITGTGFYEQYF.

This clonotype showed up just a few times. The chain recombines TRBV7-9 with TRBJ1-5; D not resolved. The germline V gene has CDR1 SEHNR and CDR2 FQNEAQ (reference sequence). The CDR3 extends over 13 amino acids. V lost 5 bases and J 1 base, leaving 6 bases between the germline ends. DNA of the CDR3: TGTGCCAGCAGCCGCGGAAGCAATCAGCCCCAGCATTTT. It specifies CASSRGSNQPQHF.

By share, this clonotype counts as medium-sized (0.01 to 0.1%). The chain uses TRBV6-1 and TRBJ1-2; 7 nucleotides agree with TRBD1. CDR1 and CDR2 from the germline V gene are MNHNS and SASEGT. The CDR3 is 16 amino acids. J gave up 0 bases and V 5 bases, and 9 bases lay outside the gene matches. CDR3: CASSRDSPISNYGYTF. The DNA for the CDR3 is TGTGCCAGCAGTCGGGACAGCCCGATCTCTAACTATGGCTACACCTTC.

The CDR3 DNA sequence: TGCAGTGCTAGACCCCGACAGGGGACAAACTATGGCTACACCTTC. It encodes CSARPRQGTNYGYTF. V gene TRBV20-1 combines with J gene TRBJ1-2; 8 bases map to TRBD1. Germline V lookup: CDR1 DFQATT, CDR2 SNEGSKA (reference sequence). V lost 2 bases and J lost 2; bases outside the gene matches: 7. This CDR3 comprises 15 residues.